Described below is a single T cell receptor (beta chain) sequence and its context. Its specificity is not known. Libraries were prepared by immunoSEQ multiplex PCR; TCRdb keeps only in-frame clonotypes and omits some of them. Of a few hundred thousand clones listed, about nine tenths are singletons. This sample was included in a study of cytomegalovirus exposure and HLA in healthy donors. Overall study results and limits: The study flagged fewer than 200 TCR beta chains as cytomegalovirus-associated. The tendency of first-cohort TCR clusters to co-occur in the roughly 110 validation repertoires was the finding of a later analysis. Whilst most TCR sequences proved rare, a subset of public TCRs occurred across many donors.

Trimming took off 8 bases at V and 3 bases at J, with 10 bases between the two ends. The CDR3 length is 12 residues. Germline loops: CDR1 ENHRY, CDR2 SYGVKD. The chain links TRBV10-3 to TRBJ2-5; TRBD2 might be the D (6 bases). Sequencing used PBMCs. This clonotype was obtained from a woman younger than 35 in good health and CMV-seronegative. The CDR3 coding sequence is TGTGCCATCGGAGGGAGCGAAGAGACCCAGTACTTC. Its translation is CAIGGSEETQYF.